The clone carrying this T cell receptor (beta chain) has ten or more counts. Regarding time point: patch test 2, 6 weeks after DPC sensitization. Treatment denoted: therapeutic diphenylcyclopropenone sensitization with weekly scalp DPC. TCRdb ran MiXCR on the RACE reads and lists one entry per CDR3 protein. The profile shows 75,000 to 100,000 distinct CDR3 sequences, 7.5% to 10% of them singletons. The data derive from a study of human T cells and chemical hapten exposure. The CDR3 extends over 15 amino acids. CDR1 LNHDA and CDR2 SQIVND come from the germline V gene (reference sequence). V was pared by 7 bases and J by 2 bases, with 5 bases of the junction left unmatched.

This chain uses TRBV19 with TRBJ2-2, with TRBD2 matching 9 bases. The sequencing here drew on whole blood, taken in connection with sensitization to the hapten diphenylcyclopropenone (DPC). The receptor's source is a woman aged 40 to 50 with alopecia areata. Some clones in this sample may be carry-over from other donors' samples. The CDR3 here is CASNGGRVNTGELFF. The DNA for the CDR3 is TGTGCCAGTAACGGCGGGAGGGTCAACACCGGGGAGCTGTTTTTT.